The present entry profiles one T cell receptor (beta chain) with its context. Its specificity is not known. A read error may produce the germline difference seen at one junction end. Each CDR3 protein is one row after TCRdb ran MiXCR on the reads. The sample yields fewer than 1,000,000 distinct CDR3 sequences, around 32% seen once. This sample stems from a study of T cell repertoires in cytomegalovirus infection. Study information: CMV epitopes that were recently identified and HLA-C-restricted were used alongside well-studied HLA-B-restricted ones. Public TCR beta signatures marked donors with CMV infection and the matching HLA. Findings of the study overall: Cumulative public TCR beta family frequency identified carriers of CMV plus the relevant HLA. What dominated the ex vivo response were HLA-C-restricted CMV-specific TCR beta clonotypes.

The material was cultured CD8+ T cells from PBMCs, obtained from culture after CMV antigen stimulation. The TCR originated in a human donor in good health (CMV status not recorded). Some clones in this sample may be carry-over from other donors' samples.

The CDR3 DNA sequence: TGTGCCGGCAGCCGAGGGAGGGGAGACTATGGCTACACCTTC. Its translation: CAGSRGRGDYGYTF. The chain has TRBV7-8 and TRBJ1-2, with D maybe TRBD1 (5 bases). The CDR3 runs 14 residues. Germline V gives CDR1 SGHVS, CDR2 FQNEAQ. Based on the CDR3 plus reference TRBV7-8 and TRBJ1-2, the full variable domain is GAGVSQSPRYKVAKRGQDVALRCDPISGHVSLFWYQQALGQGPEFLTYFQNEAQLDKSGLPSDRFFAERPEGSVSTLKIQRTQQEDSAVYLCAGSRGRGDYGYTFGSGTRLTVV.